The clone carrying this T cell receptor beta chain was seen more than once but under ten times. What it binds is not known. Preparation of the TCRbeta library used unique molecular identifiers. TCRdb processed the PCR reads anew with MiXCR; each CDR3 protein has one entry. The sample yields fewer than 400,000 distinct CDR3 sequences, 23% seen once. The CDR3 contains 14 residues. Germline CDR1 is SGHRS and CDR2 is YFSETQ. V was pared by 2 bases and J by 4 bases, with 10 bases between. The data originate from a study of T-cell reconstitution after alpha-beta-depleted transplantation in children. Findings and limits, study-wide: Two months or so post-transplant, alpha-beta T cells reportedly derived from several hundred expanded graft clones.

The rearrangement joins TRBV5-1 to TRBJ2-4; D perhaps matches TRBD1 (5 bases). The sequencing here drew on PBMCs, mostly from graft donor cells, taken 180 days after TCRalphabeta/CD19-depleted stem cell transplant. The sequence derives from a male patient younger than 18 who had a stem cell transplant for acute lymphoblastic leukemia, so the T cells may come from the graft donor. CDR3 sequence reads: CASSLTDTKNIQYF. The CDR3 DNA sequence: TGCGCCAGCAGCTTAACGGACACAAAAAACATTCAGTACTTC.